One and the same sample provided the 3 T cell receptor beta chains below, sequenced in a study of radiotherapy plus CTLA-4 blockade in lung cancer. Sequencing was performed with immunoSEQ multiplex PCR; in TCRdb, only in-frame clones are kept and a portion is missing. The profile covers tens of thousands of clones, with roughly 88% appearing a single time and approximately 7.8% taken by the ten largest. Source: peripheral blood, taken from a patient treated with radiotherapy plus ipilimumab. These receptors were collected from a human donor with non-small cell lung cancer whose response to radiotherapy plus ipilimumab could not be evaluated.

Details on this clone: At one of its ends the junction is not consistent with the germline gene, which may arise from a read error. The rearrangement joins TRBV19 to TRBJ2-2; 7 positions agree with TRBD2. This CDR3 is built from 13 residues. Germline loops: CDR1 LNHDA, CDR2 SQIVND (reference sequence). The CDR3 loop is CASSILTSGGLFF. CDR3 bases: TGTGCCAGTAGTATATTGACCTCGGGGGGGCTGTTTTTT.

The chain combines TRBV18 with TRBJ1-2; 7 positions agree with TRBD1. V lost 1 base and J lost 0; bases outside the gene matches: 14. The germline V gene encodes CDR1 KGHSH and CDR2 LQKENI. The CDR3 runs to 19 residues. CDR3 amino acids: CASSPQWIGQGGSNYGYTF. The CDR3 DNA sequence: TGTGCCAGCTCACCACAGTGGATCGGGCAGGGGGGATCTAACTATGGCTACACCTTC.

V gene TRBV12-5 combines with J gene TRBJ2-1, with 9 nucleotides matching TRBD1. Looked up from germline, CDR1 is LGHNT and CDR2 is FRNRAP. This CDR3 region has 16 residues. V trimming: 1 base; J trimming: 10 bases; junction bases outside the gene matches: 11. The CDR3: CASGLEVGTGNGEQFF. CDR3 DNA sequence: TGTGCTAGTGGTTTGGAAGTGGGGACAGGGAATGGGGAGCAGTTCTTC.